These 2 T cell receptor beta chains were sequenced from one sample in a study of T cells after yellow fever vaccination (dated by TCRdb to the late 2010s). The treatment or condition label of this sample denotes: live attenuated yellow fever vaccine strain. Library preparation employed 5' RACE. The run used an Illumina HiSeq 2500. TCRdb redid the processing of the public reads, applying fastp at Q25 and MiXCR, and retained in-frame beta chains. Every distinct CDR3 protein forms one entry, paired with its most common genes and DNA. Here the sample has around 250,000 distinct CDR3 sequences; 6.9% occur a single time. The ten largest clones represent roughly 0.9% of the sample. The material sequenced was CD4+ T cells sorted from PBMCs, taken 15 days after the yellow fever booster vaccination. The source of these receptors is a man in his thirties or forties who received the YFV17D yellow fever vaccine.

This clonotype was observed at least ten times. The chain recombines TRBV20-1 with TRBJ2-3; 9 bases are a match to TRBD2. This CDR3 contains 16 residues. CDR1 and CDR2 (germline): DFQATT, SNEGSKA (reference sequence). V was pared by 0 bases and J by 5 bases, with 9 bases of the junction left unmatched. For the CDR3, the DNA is TGCAGTGCTAGAGATCCAGCGGGAGGTTTCAAAGATACGCAGTATTTT. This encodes CSARDPAGGFKDTQYF.

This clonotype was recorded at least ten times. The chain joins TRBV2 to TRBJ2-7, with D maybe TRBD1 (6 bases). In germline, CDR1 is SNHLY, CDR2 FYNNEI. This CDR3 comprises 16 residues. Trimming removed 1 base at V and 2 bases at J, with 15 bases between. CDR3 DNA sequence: TGTGCCAGCAGTGAAGATGGGCCGGGACACACCTACGAGCAGTACTTC. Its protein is CASSEDGPGHTYEQYF.